This T cell receptor (beta chain) comes out of a study of molecular identifiers for immune sequencing clone quantification. In the sort, naive CD8 T cells were defined as CD8+CD4-CCR7+CD45RA+. From the PCR reads, TCRdb called clonotypes with MiXCR, one entry per CDR3 protein. Of some 97,000 distinct CDR3 sequences listed, around 24% are singletons. The germline V gene has CDR1 MGHRA and CDR2 YSYEKL. J gave up 8 bases and V 6 bases, and 8 bases lay outside the gene matches. CDR3 size: 15 residues. This clonotype showed up many times. V usage is TRBV4-1 and J usage is TRBJ2-1, with 12 bases that match TRBD1. This TCR was sampled from a human donor in good health. Some libraries in this study had Jurkat cell RNA spiked in. Sequencing input: naive CD8+ T cells from blood, with Jurkat cell RNA spiked in. This sample's subset: FACS-sorted CD8+CD4-CCR7+CD45RA+ naive T cells. This chain's CDR3 is CASRPGTGGVDEQFF. The CDR3, as DNA: TGCGCCAGCAGGCCAGGGACAGGGGGCGTCGATGAGCAGTTCTTC.